This TCR beta chain was recovered during a study of technical replicates of blood from a handful of donors. CDR1 MNHEY and CDR2 SMNVEV come from the germline V gene (reference sequence). V shed 2 bases and J shed 4 bases, with 9 bases lying between them. The CDR3 consists of 14 residues. Using immunoSEQ multiplex PCR, the repertoire was profiled, and TCRdb retains in-frame clones only, with some absent. Of about 14,000 clones in the sample, approximately 80% were seen once. This sequence joins TRBV27 and TRBJ1-5; D is uncertain. The sample comprised PBMCs. This sequence was found in a human donor in good health. In DNA form, the CDR3 reads TGTGCCAGCAGTTTACTCGGGGTGAATCAGCCCCAGCATTTT. Translation: CASSLLGVNQPQHF.